A selection of T cell receptor beta chains follows, all from one sample in a study of blood T cell repertoires in COVID-19. The method was immunoSEQ multiplex PCR; TCRdb's version includes in-frame clones alone and lacks a portion of them. This table holds about 180,000 clones, around 77% found once. The sequenced sample consisted of peripheral blood. All receptors derive from a man between 65 and 79 years old with active or convalescent COVID-19. CDR3s include the opening cysteine and the closing phenylalanine or tryptophan. The order of the fields is J gene, V gene, D gene, clone size, CDR3 DNA, CDR3 protein. D genes are given only for firm matches. Size is stated for part of the rows, as once, few or many counts, or as a class when the clone is expanded.

TRBJ2-3 TRBV18 - - TGTGCCAGCTCACCGTTGCGGGATAGCACAGATACGCAGTATTTT CASSPLRDSTDTQYF
TRBJ2-2 TRBV7-2 - - TGTGCCAGCAGCTTTAACAGGGTAATGACCGGGGAGCTGTTTTTT CASSFNRVMTGELFF
TRBJ1-1 TRBV27 - - TGTGCCAGCGCAAGGACAGACACTGAAGCTTTCTTT CASARTDTEAFF
TRBJ2-3 TRBV19 - - TGTGCCAGCCGGACTACACAGTCAGGCACAGATACGCAGTATTTT CASRTTQSGTDTQYF
TRBJ2-4 TRBV7-2 - - TGTGCCAGCAGCTTAGGACGGGGGGCCGGAACTTTAAACATTCAGTACTTC CASSLGRGAGTLNIQYF
TRBJ2-7 TRBV18 TRBD1 - TGTGCCAGCTCACCACTTGACAGGGGGTTGGGGGAGCAGTACTTC CASSPLDRGLGEQYF
TRBJ2-3 TRBV9 - - TGTGCCAGCAGCGACCCCCTAGGGGGGGCCACAGATACGCAGTATTTT CASSDPLGGATDTQYF
TRBJ2-2 TRBV11-3 TRBD2 - TGTGCCAGCAGCCCGGGACTAGCGGGAGCCGGGGAGCTGTTTTTT CASSPGLAGAGELFF
TRBJ1-2 TRBV9 - - TGTGCCAGCAGCAGCGAGGATGGCTACACCTTC CASSSEDGYTF
TRBJ1-5 TRBV27 - - TGTGCCAGCAGTTTAAACAGGGATCAGCCCCAGCATTTT CASSLNRDQPQHF
TRBJ1-1 TRBV7-2 TRBD1 - TGTGCCAGCAGCTCTTGGACAGGGGGCTCAACTTTCTTT CASSSWTGGSTFF
TRBJ1-3 TRBV4-2 TRBD1 few TGTGCCAGCAGCCACGACAGGGGTATTGACACCATATATTTT CASSHDRGIDTIYF
TRBJ2-7 TRBV28 TRBD1 - TGTGCCAGCTGCCTCACCGGGACAGTATACGAGCAGTACTTC CASCLTGTVYEQYF
TRBJ2-6 TRBV5-5 - - TGTGCCAGCAGCTTGGGCCAGGGAACTGCCTGGGCCAACGTCCTGACTTTC CASSLGQGTAWANVLTF
TRBJ1-5 TRBV10-3 - - TGTGCCATCAGTGAGGCAGGGGAGAATCAGCCCCAGCATTTT CAISEAGENQPQHF
TRBJ1-5 TRBV24-1 - once TGTGCCACCAGTGCGGGATACAATCAGCCCCAGCATTTT CATSAGYNQPQHF
TRBJ2-7 TRBV25-1 - - TGTGCCAGCAGCCCCGGGAGACACTACGAGCAGTACTTC CASSPGRHYEQYF
TRBJ1-4 TRBV5-1 - - TGCGCCAGCAGCTTGGCCGGGACACCGAATGAAAAACTGTTTTTT CASSLAGTPNEKLFF